One and the same sample provided the 21 T cell receptor beta chains below, sequenced in a study of human T cells and chemical hapten exposure. Time point indicated: patch test 1, 2 weeks after DPC sensitization. Treatment reported: therapeutic diphenylcyclopropenone sensitization with weekly scalp DPC. A single record per CDR3 protein comes from TCRdb applying MiXCR to the RACE reads. The profile covers 340,000 or so distinct CDR3 sequences, with around 7% appearing a single time and roughly 8% taken by the ten largest. The source was whole blood, collected in connection with sensitization to the hapten diphenylcyclopropenone (DPC). The receptor set was obtained from a woman aged 18-29 years with alopecia areata. Some clones in this sample may be carry-over from other donors' samples.

The chain is built from TRBV2 and TRBJ2-3; D possibly corresponds to TRBD1 (6 bases). V dropped 3 bases and J dropped 4 bases, with 14 bases sitting between them. The CDR3 loop spans 15 amino acids. Germline loops: CDR1 SNHLY, CDR2 FYNNEI. The CDR3 region is CASSDQQGGADTQYF. Written as DNA, the CDR3 is TGTGCCAGCAGTGACCAACAGGGCGGCGCAGATACGCAGTATTTT.

This clonotype turned up a few times. The rearrangement joins TRBV24-1 to TRBJ2-3; D not certain. Per the germline V gene, CDR1 is KGHDR and CDR2 is SFDVKD. The ends were cut back, 1 base at V and 0 bases at J, with 4 bases in the middle. CDR3 length equals 14 residues. This chain's CDR3 is CATSDFPSTDTQYF. DNA of the CDR3: TGTGCCACCAGTGATTTTCCCAGCACAGATACGCAGTATTTT.

In its sample, this clonotype was seen a few times. The chain has TRBV29-1 and TRBJ2-5; perhaps TRBD1 as D (5 bases). The V end lost 1 base, the J end lost 1 base, and 7 bases lay between the germline ends. The germline CDR1 and CDR2 sequences are SQVTM and ANQGSEA. The CDR3 is 13 residues long. The CDR3 nucleotides are TGCAGCGTTGAAGGACAGCCCCAAGAGACCCAGTACTTC. Protein product: CSVEGQPQETQYF.

This clonotype has at least ten counts. V gene TRBV5-6 combines with J gene TRBJ2-7, with a possible D match to TRBD1 (5 bases). Germline V gives CDR1 SGHDT, CDR2 YYEEEE. The CDR3 has 15 residues. The V end lost 0 bases, the J end lost 0 bases, and 10 bases lay between the germline ends. CDR3 nucleotides: TGTGCCAGCAGCTTGGAACAGGCTCACTCCTACGAGCAGTACTTC. Amino acids: CASSLEQAHSYEQYF.

This clonotype was seen at least ten times. V usage is TRBV6-5 and J usage is TRBJ1-2; 8 bases line up with TRBD1. The CDR3 has 15 residues. Germline CDR1 MNHEY, CDR2 SVGAGI. The V gene end was trimmed by 0 bases and the J gene end by 4 bases; junction bases not matched to a gene: 4. CDR3 sequence: CASSYSPQGGYGYTF. The CDR3 DNA sequence: TGTGCCAGCAGTTACTCCCCACAGGGGGGCTATGGCTACACCTTC.

This clonotype was detected a few times. The chain links TRBV6-5 to TRBJ1-3; the D is unclear. Looked up from germline, CDR1 is MNHEY and CDR2 is SVGAGI. The CDR3 consists of 15 residues. Trimming removed 2 bases from V and 3 bases from J, with 11 bases in between. The CDR3 DNA is TGTGCCAGCAGTTACCTCCACAACCATGGAAACACCATATATTTT. Encoded protein: CASSYLHNHGNTIYF.

This clonotype was seen at least ten times. The chain links TRBV10-3 to TRBJ2-1, with D perhaps matching TRBD1 (5 bases). V lost 3 bases, J lost 8 bases, and 11 bases lay in between. The CDR3 contains 13 residues. CDR1 ENHRY and CDR2 SYGVKD come from the germline V gene. CDR3 loop: CAISDRQGDEQFF. CDR3 DNA: TGTGCCATCAGTGATCGCCAAGGGGATGAGCAGTTCTTC.

The sample holds many counts of this clonotype. The gene calls are TRBV4-2 and TRBJ1-4; D gene ambiguous. CDR3 size: 12 residues. CDR1 is LGHNA, CDR2 YNFKEQ, per germline. The V gene lost 5 bases and the J gene lost 5 bases, with 6 bases spanning the gap. The CDR3 sequence is CASSEVNEKLFF. In DNA, the CDR3 is TGTGCCAGCAGCGAGGTGAATGAAAAACTGTTTTTT.

This rearrangement joins TRBV29-1 to TRBJ2-1, with TRBD2 identical over 8 bases. V lost 3 bases and J lost 7; bases outside the gene matches: 2. There are 12 residues in the CDR3. Germline loops: CDR1 SQVTM, CDR2 ANQGSEA. CDR3 protein: CSVDPGGNEQFF. The CDR3 DNA follows: TGCAGCGTTGACCCGGGGGGGAATGAGCAGTTCTTC.

The chain uses TRBV29-1 and TRBJ1-5; a weak D match, TRBD1 (6 bases). V lost 5 bases and J 4 bases, leaving 9 bases between the germline ends. Germline-derived CDR1 and CDR2 are SQVTM and ANQGSEA. CDR3 length: 12 residues. The DNA for the CDR3 is TGCAGCGTTCAGGACAGAAATCAGCCCCAGCATTTT. Protein sequence: CSVQDRNQPQHF.

This clonotype was detected ten times or more. The rearrangement joins TRBV5-1 to TRBJ2-3; 11 bases line up with TRBD2. The CDR3 has 17 residues. J lost 1 base, V lost 3 bases, and 7 bases had no gene match. Germline CDR1 and CDR2: SGHRS and YFSETQ. The CDR3 nucleotides read TGCGCCAGCAGCTCGTCGACTAGCGGGGAGCGCACAGATACGCAGTATTTT. It translates to CASSSSTSGERTDTQYF.

This clonotype was recorded a few times. The chain has TRBV6-2 or TRBV6-3 and TRBJ2-1; 12 bases match TRBD2. Germline trimming cut 6 bases from V and 9 bases from J; bases unmatched to any gene: 3. Germline V gene sequence: CDR1 MNHEY, CDR2 SVGEGT. This CDR3 spans 13 amino acids. The CDR3 bases are TGTGCCAGCAGGGCTAGCGGGGGGGGTGAGCAGTTCTTC. Protein product: CASRASGGGEQFF.

This chain connects TRBV5-1 to TRBJ1-2; TRBD1 might be the D (6 bases). V shed 4 bases and J shed 3 bases, with 13 bases lying between them. Per germline, CDR1 SGHRS and CDR2 YFSETQ. The CDR3 loop spans 14 amino acids. The CDR3 sequence is CASSTQKGDYGYTF. DNA of the CDR3: TGCGCCAGCAGCACACAAAAGGGGGACTATGGCTACACCTTC.

This clonotype came up a few times. The rearrangement joins TRBV9 to TRBJ2-7, with TRBD1 matching 7 bases. Germline V lookup: CDR1 SGDLS, CDR2 YYNGEE. The CDR3 has 14 residues. V trimming: 4 bases; J trimming: 1 base; junction bases outside the gene matches: 5. CDR3: CASSQGDGSYEQYF. The DNA of the CDR3 is TGTGCCAGCAGCCAGGGGGACGGGTCCTACGAGCAGTACTTC. Filled out from reference TRBV9 and TRBJ2-7, the complete variable domain reads DSGVTQTPKHLITATGQRVTLRCSPRSGDLSVYWYQQSLDQGLQFLIQYYNGEERAKGNILERFSAQQFPDLHSELNLSSLELGDSALYFCASSQGDGSYEQYFGPGTRLTVT.

The chain is built from TRBV6-2 or TRBV6-3 and TRBJ2-2; D uncertain. Germline V lookup: CDR1 MNHEY, CDR2 SVGEGT. Deletions cut 3 bases from V and 4 bases from J, with 6 bases between. This CDR3 spans 13 amino acids. The CDR3 DNA is TGTGCCAGCAGTTATATTAGCACCGGGGAGCTGTTTTTT. This codes for CASSYISTGELFF.

This clonotype was detected ten times or more. This chain uses TRBV12-3 or TRBV12-4 with TRBJ2-2, with TRBD2 matching 7 bases. Germline trimming cut 7 bases from V and 7 bases from J; bases unmatched to any gene: 3. The CDR3 spans 12 residues. This CDR3 is CASTPGGGELFF. The CDR3 coding sequence is TGTGCCAGCACCCCGGGGGGCGGGGAGCTGTTTTTT.

This clonotype was observed at least ten times. The CDR3 DNA follows: TGTGCCAGCAGTACCACGGGGAACCCCTCCTACGAGCAGTACTTC. It is translated as CASSTTGNPSYEQYF. J is TRBJ2-7 and V is TRBV4-2; D might be TRBD2 (5 bases). V was trimmed by 6 bases and J by 0 bases, leaving 15 bases between them. Per the germline V gene, CDR1 is LGHNA and CDR2 is YNFKEQ. This CDR3 has 15 amino acids.

This chain's CDR3 is CASSSGGVADTQYF. CDR3 nucleotides: TGTGCCAGCAGTTCTGGGGGGGTAGCAGATACGCAGTATTTT. The chain is built from TRBV6-5 and TRBJ2-3; TRBD2 agrees at 7 bases. The length of the CDR3 is 14 residues. Germline V lookup: CDR1 MNHEY, CDR2 SVGAGI. The J segment lost 4 bases and the V segment lost 4 bases, leaving 5 bases of the junction unmatched.

This rearrangement joins TRBV7-3 to TRBJ2-1; D unclear. V lost 5 bases to trimming and J lost 9 bases, with 14 bases between them. CDR1 SGHTA and CDR2 FQGTGA come from the germline V gene. The CDR3 is made up of 13 amino acids. CDR3 region: CASSPPDLSEQFF. CDR3 nucleotide sequence: TGTGCCAGCAGCCCCCCTGACCTCAGTGAGCAGTTCTTC.

At least ten counts were recorded for this clonotype. The V call is TRBV12-3 or TRBV12-4, the J call TRBJ1-4; D possibly corresponds to TRBD1 (5 bases). The V gene lost 3 bases and the J gene lost 8 bases, with 16 bases spanning the gap. The CDR3 runs 15 residues. CDR3 coding DNA: TGTGCCAGCAGTTTGGGGCAGGGAGATGGAGAAAAACTGTTTTTT. It specifies CASSLGQGDGEKLFF.

There are many counts of this clonotype. This rearrangement joins TRBV15 to TRBJ2-1, with no clear D. V lost 5 bases and J lost 12, with 17 bases in between. CDR3 length equals 13 residues. Germline V CDR1 and CDR2: LNHNV, YYDKDF (reference sequence). The CDR3 is CATSLQDTSGQFF. For the CDR3, the DNA is TGTGCCACCAGCTTACAAGACACCTCGGGGCAGTTCTTC.